One sample yielded the 26 T cell receptor beta chains listed below, sequenced in a study of T cell repertoires in cytomegalovirus infection. TCRdb used MiXCR to reprocess the reads, holding one entry per CDR3 protein. The data contain nearly 650,000 distinct CDR3 sequences, 20% to 25% of them singletons. Sequenced material: CD8+ T cells from PBMCs. The receptors originated from a human donor in good health (CMV status not recorded). Some clones in this sample may be carry-over from other donors' samples.

This clonotype occurred once. The chain couples TRBV6-5 to TRBJ1-3; maybe TRBD1 (5 bases). The CDR3 length is 14 residues. Germline V gene sequence: CDR1 MNHEY, CDR2 SVGAGI. The V gene lost 7 bases and the J gene lost 9 bases, with 19 bases spanning the gap. In DNA, the CDR3 is TGTGCCAGCACCCCCCCGGGGGATTCAAGCACCATATATTTT. Translating it yields CASTPPGDSSTIYF.

In nucleotides, the CDR3 is TGTGCCAGCAGCCCAGGGCCCCGAGGGGCTCGTAATTCACCCCTCCACTTT. It is translated as CASSPGPRGARNSPLHF. The chain uses TRBV3-1 and TRBJ1-6; possible D gene TRBD1, 5 bases. This CDR3 is 17 amino acids long. Germline values: CDR1 LGHDT, CDR2 YNNKEL (reference sequence). V lost 4 bases to trimming and J lost 6 bases, with 19 bases between them.

This clonotype occurred many times. J is TRBJ1-5 and V is TRBV12-5, with TRBD1 matching 12 bases. Germline values: CDR1 LGHNT, CDR2 FRNRAP. Unmatched junction bases numbered 3, after V lost 1 base and J lost 5 bases. The CDR3 runs to 16 residues. DNA of the CDR3: TGTGCTAGTGGTTTGGCGGGACAGGGGGCGTATCAGCCCCAGCATTTT. This encodes CASGLAGQGAYQPQHF.

The rearrangement uses TRBV28 and TRBJ1-1, with D hard to call. CDR3 length equals 13 residues. Between the trimmed V and J ends, which lost 3 bases and 1 base, there was a span of 6 bases. Germline V CDR1 and CDR2: MDHEN, SYDVKM. The CDR3 is CASSFIGNTEAFF. CDR3 DNA sequence: TGTGCCAGCAGTTTTATAGGGAACACTGAAGCTTTCTTT.

This clonotype was seen only a few times. The V call is TRBV19, the J call TRBJ2-7; a possible D gene is TRBD2 (6 bases). The germline V and J ends were trimmed by 3 bases and 6 bases, with 9 bases remaining between them. The CDR3 has 12 residues. Germline V CDR1 and CDR2: LNHDA, SQIVND (reference sequence). The CDR3 loop is CASSMGGGEQYV. CDR3 in DNA: TGTGCCAGTAGTATGGGAGGAGGCGAGCAGTACGTC.

The CDR3 bases are TGCGCCAGCAGCTTGGTGTTGGGGGCTGACTATGGCTACACCTTC. Protein sequence: CASSLVLGADYGYTF. The rearrangement joins TRBV5-1 to TRBJ1-2; tentative D call: TRBD1 (6 bases). Per the germline V gene, CDR1 is SGHRS and CDR2 is YFSETQ. Trimming removed 0 bases from V and 3 bases from J, with 12 bases in between. The CDR3 runs to 15 residues.

The sample holds a few counts of this clonotype. The J gene is TRBJ2-3, the V gene TRBV5-5; D is uncertain. Trimming stripped 0 bases from V and 0 bases from J, with 8 bases between. In germline, CDR1 is SGHKS, CDR2 YYEKEE (reference sequence). CDR3 length: 15 amino acids. The CDR3 is CASSLVITSTDTQYF. CDR3 DNA sequence: TGTGCCAGCAGCTTGGTAATCACTAGCACAGATACGCAGTATTTT.

The gene calls are TRBV28 and TRBJ1-1; possibly TRBD1 for D (5 bases). The CDR3 totals 14 residues. Trimming removed 5 bases at V and 1 base at J, with 11 bases between. Germline CDR1 MDHEN, CDR2 SYDVKM. CDR3: CASSPRVKNTEAFF. CDR3 nucleotide sequence: TGTGCCAGCAGTCCCAGGGTTAAGAACACTGAAGCTTTCTTT.

This clonotype has only a few counts. CDR3 amino acids: CASSSTSGAPNEQFF. The CDR3 DNA reads TGTGCCAGCAGCTCGACTAGCGGGGCTCCCAATGAGCAGTTCTTC. The chain joins TRBV7-9 to TRBJ2-1; the match to TRBD2 covers 11 bases. The CDR3 spans 15 residues. The ends lost 4 bases at V and 6 bases at J; junction bases unmatched: 5. The germline gives CDR1 SEHNR, CDR2 FQNEAQ (reference sequence).

This clonotype appeared many times. This chain links TRBV7-2 with TRBJ1-1; possibly TRBD1 for D (5 bases). Trimming cost V 10 bases and J 1 base, with 16 bases left between them. Looked up from germline, CDR1 is SGHTA and CDR2 is FQGNSA. This CDR3 has 14 amino acids. For the CDR3, the DNA is TGTGCCATCTCACTACAGGTGAAGAACACTGAAGCTTTCTTT. This encodes CAISLQVKNTEAFF. Based on the CDR3 plus reference TRBV7-2 and TRBJ1-1, the full variable domain is GAGVSQSPSNKVTEKGKDVELRCDPISGHTALYWYRQSLGQGLEFLIYFQGNSAPDKSGLPSDRFSAERTGGSVSTLTIQRTQQEDSAVYLCAISLQVKNTEAFFGQGTRLTVV.

For this clonotype: The junction departs from the called germline gene at one end, perhaps through a read error. The chain recombines TRBV7-6 with TRBJ1-4; perhaps TRBD1 as D (5 bases). This CDR3 spans 14 amino acids. Germline CDR1 is SGHVS and CDR2 is FNYEAQ. DNA for the CDR3: TGTACCAGCAGGGATTCCGGGAGAGGAGAAAAACTGTTTTTT. Translating it yields CTSRDSGRGEKLFF.

A word on this clonotype: The conserved phenylalanine or tryptophan is not found at the CDR3 terminus, so this likely reflects a read error. The chain couples TRBV7-4 to TRBJ2-2; D unresolved. The CDR3 consists of 12 residues. V lost 0 bases and J 6 bases, leaving 2 bases between the germline ends. Germline V lookup: CDR1 SGHVT, CDR2 SQSDAQ. Written as DNA, the CDR3 is TGTGCCAGCAGCTTAGCCGCCGGGGAGCTGTTTTTG. It yields the protein CASSLAAGELFL.

The rearrangement joins TRBV6-5 to TRBJ2-5; the match to TRBD2 covers 16 bases. The CDR3 extends over 16 amino acids. The V and J ends lost 8 bases and 4 bases, in that order; junction bases with no gene match: 7. The germline V gene encodes CDR1 MNHEY and CDR2 SVGAGI. CDR3 bases: TGTGCCAGCGGGCCGGGACTAGCGGGGGGGCGAGAGACCCAGTACTTC. Its translation: CASGPGLAGGRETQYF.

The V and J genes are TRBV6-2 or TRBV6-3 and TRBJ2-2; 12 bases are shared with TRBD2. V lost 6 bases and J lost 0; bases outside the gene matches: 5. The CDR3 totals 17 residues. From germline, CDR1 is MNHEY and CDR2 SVGEGT. The chain's CDR3 is CASRWTSGDANTGELFF. CDR3 bases: TGTGCCAGCAGATGGACTAGCGGGGACGCGAACACCGGGGAGCTGTTTTTT.

This clonotype has a handful of counts. The rearrangement uses TRBV7-6 and TRBJ2-7; 10 nucleotides align to TRBD2. Germline values: CDR1 SGHVS, CDR2 FNYEAQ. The V and J ends lost 5 bases and 4 bases, in that order; junction bases with no gene match: 5. The CDR3 runs 14 residues. The CDR3: CASSTWTSGYEQYV. DNA for the CDR3: TGTGCCAGCAGCACATGGACTAGCGGTTACGAGCAGTACGTC.

The CDR3, as DNA: TGTGCCAGCGGGGTCTGGGACTACCAGTTCGAAGAGACCCAGTACTTC. It codes for CASGVWDYQFEETQYF. The rearrangement uses TRBV6-6 and TRBJ2-5, with 7 bases identical to TRBD2. The CDR3 loop spans 16 amino acids. Germline loops: CDR1 MNHNY, CDR2 SVGAGI (reference sequence). The ends lost 8 bases at V and 3 bases at J; junction bases unmatched: 15.

This clonotype was recorded a few times. The rearrangement uses TRBV20-1 and TRBJ2-5, with a tentative D call TRBD2 (7 bases). V lost 0 bases to trimming and J lost 1 base, with 15 bases between them. Germline CDR1 reads DFQATT; CDR2 reads SNEGSKA (reference sequence). The CDR3 has 16 residues. CDR3: CSARDGGGLPQETQYF. The CDR3 DNA is TGCAGTGCTAGAGACGGCGGGGGCCTCCCCCAAGAGACCCAGTACTTC.

This clonotype came up a few times. CDR3 amino acids: CASSYYGPYGYTF. CDR3 bases: TGTGCCAGCAGCTACTACGGACCCTATGGCTACACCTTC. This chain uses TRBV5-4 with TRBJ1-2; no reliable D call. The CDR3 length is 13 residues. V shed 3 bases and J shed 4 bases, with 10 bases lying between them. Germline CDR1 reads SGHNT; CDR2 reads YYREEE (reference sequence).

The chain links TRBV12-3 or TRBV12-4 to TRBJ1-6; D is perhaps TRBD1 (5 bases). V was trimmed by 6 bases and J by 8 bases, leaving 8 bases between them. The CDR3 covers 12 residues. CDR3 sequence: CASRRGDSPLHF. The CDR3 bases are TGTGCCAGCAGAAGGGGAGATTCACCCCTCCACTTT.

This rearrangement joins TRBV7-9 to TRBJ2-7; TRBD1 matches at 7 bases. Germline-derived CDR1 and CDR2 are SEHNR and FQNEAQ (reference sequence). J lost 3 bases, V lost 4 bases, and 6 bases had no gene match. There are 14 residues in the CDR3. CDR3 DNA sequence: TGTGCCAGCAGCTCCTCCGGGACAGTCTACGAGCAGTACTTC. This codes for CASSSSGTVYEQYF.

This clonotype was detected many times. The rearrangement uses TRBV10-2 and TRBJ2-2; D not certain. The germline V and J ends were trimmed by 7 bases and 3 bases, with 3 bases remaining between them. The CDR3 spans 11 residues. Germline CDR1 WSHSY, CDR2 SAAADI. This CDR3 is CASTYTGELFF. The CDR3 coding sequence is TGCGCCAGCACTTACACCGGGGAGCTGTTTTTT.

This rearrangement joins TRBV20-1 to TRBJ2-7; D is ambiguous. CDR3 size: 14 residues. Trimming took off 0 bases at V and 4 bases at J, with 13 bases between the two ends. Germline lookup yields CDR1 DFQATT and CDR2 SNEGSKA (reference sequence). CDR3 amino acids: CSARDVRVGYEQYF. CDR3 coding DNA: TGCAGTGCTAGAGATGTACGGGTCGGGTACGAGCAGTACTTC.

This clonotype has just a few counts. The chain couples TRBV20-1 to TRBJ1-6, with D tentatively TRBD1 (6 bases). V lost 0 bases and J lost 7, with 13 bases in between. Germline V gene data show CDR1 as DFQATT and CDR2 as SNEGSKA (reference sequence). This CDR3 spans 15 amino acids. CDR3 residues: CSARDTRGRNSPLHF. The CDR3 nucleotides read TGCAGTGCTAGAGATACCAGGGGTAGGAATTCACCCCTCCACTTT.

The chain links TRBV28 to TRBJ2-3; TRBD1 might be the D (6 bases). Germline-derived CDR1 and CDR2 are MDHEN and SYDVKM. The CDR3 contains 17 residues. V lost 2 bases to trimming and J lost 0 bases, with 15 bases between them. CDR3 amino acids: CASSLVAGAISTDTQYF. The CDR3 region has the DNA TGTGCCAGCAGTTTAGTTGCAGGGGCTATAAGCACAGATACGCAGTATTTT.

This clonotype was counted ten times or more. V is TRBV7-8 and J is TRBJ1-3; no definite D call. Germline V gene data show CDR1 as SGHVS and CDR2 as FQNEAQ. The ends were cut back, 5 bases at V and 4 bases at J, with 9 bases in the middle. CDR3 size: 13 residues. CDR3 DNA: TGTGCCAGCAGCACGCGTATCGGAAACACCATATATTTT. Protein: CASSTRIGNTIYF.

The J gene is TRBJ2-1, the V gene TRBV14; D may match TRBD1 or TRBD2 (5 bases each). Germline V lookup: CDR1 SGHDN, CDR2 FVKESK. This CDR3 has 13 residues. V was trimmed by 3 bases and J by 9 bases, leaving 12 bases between them. The chain's CDR3 is CASSQTGAGEQFF. CDR3 DNA sequence: TGTGCCAGCAGCCAGACCGGGGCGGGTGAGCAGTTCTTC.